This T cell receptor beta chain is from a study of blood T cell repertoires in COVID-19. Whole-study context: Sites across the United States, Italy and Spain contributed samples from acute and convalescent COVID-19. Sources were T cells, B-cell-depleted T cells, or PBMCs; the material itself was cDNA or gDNA.

Source study methods: The assay estimated nucleated cells by amplifying reference gene primers. Sequenced by immunoSEQ multiplex PCR; TCRdb stores in-frame clones only, minus some. V and J calls and clone size are as listed in that table; D and trimming were resolved from the DNA. There are a few hundred thousand clones in the sample; roughly 90% occur only once, and under 6.5% lies in the top ten. Germline V gene lookup returns CDR1 SNHLY and CDR2 FYNNEI. After removal of 8 bases from V and 2 bases from J, the junction contained 7 bases not matched to a gene. The length of the CDR3 is 15 residues. This receptor was identified in a man between 18 and 35 years old who had recovered from COVID-19. This chain connects TRBV2 to TRBJ2-7; 12 positions agree with TRBD2. Source material: peripheral blood. The CDR3 here is CASRLAGETTYEQYF. The CDR3 bases are TGTGCCAGCCGACTAGCGGGAGAGACCACCTACGAGCAGTACTTC.